These T cell receptor beta chains were read from a single sample in a study of T cells after yellow fever vaccination. Using its own MiXCR run on the 5' RACE reads, TCRdb lists one record per CDR3 protein. In the table there are 300,000 to 450,000 distinct CDR3 sequences, more than 5.5% of which are singletons. The specimen was PBMCs, collected 5 days after the yellow fever booster vaccination. Receptor source: a young man who received the YFV17D yellow fever vaccine. Each CDR3 is given with its conserved first and last residue. Fields, in order: V gene, J gene, CDR3 protein.

v_call: TRBV20-1; j_call: TRBJ1-2; cdr3_aa: CCARWNGFNYGYTF
v_call: TRBV9; j_call: TRBJ2-7; cdr3_aa: CASSTSTDSYEQYF
v_call: TRBV5-1; j_call: TRBJ2-1; cdr3_aa: CASSLGGWGYNEQFF
v_call: TRBV7-9; j_call: TRBJ2-6; cdr3_aa: CASSSGTTANVLTF
v_call: TRBV4-2; j_call: TRBJ2-7; cdr3_aa: CASSQDIWSGGRGVYEQYF
v_call: TRBV7-2; j_call: TRBJ2-7; cdr3_aa: CASSSRDFSGRPYEQYF
v_call: TRBV19; j_call: TRBJ2-1; cdr3_aa: CASSIVTGGGANEQFF
v_call: TRBV7-9; j_call: TRBJ1-2; cdr3_aa: CASSEGLGGAGYGYTF
v_call: TRBV29-1; j_call: TRBJ1-2; cdr3_aa: CSVLWWGAGGYTF
v_call: TRBV7-2; j_call: TRBJ2-3; cdr3_aa: CASSPTSGRTDTQYF
v_call: TRBV10-3; j_call: TRBJ2-4; cdr3_aa: CAISEREGGLAKNIQYF
v_call: TRBV29-1; j_call: TRBJ2-1; cdr3_aa: CSAPSEGQFF
v_call: TRBV7-2; j_call: TRBJ2-7; cdr3_aa: CASSPRPGQAPYEQYF
v_call: TRBV15; j_call: TRBJ2-1; cdr3_aa: CATSLTTRDSYNEQFF
v_call: TRBV27; j_call: TRBJ2-1; cdr3_aa: CASSLNLVNRLTDNEQFF
v_call: TRBV5-1; j_call: TRBJ2-7; cdr3_aa: CASRGLAF
v_call: TRBV6-2/TRBV6-3; j_call: TRBJ2-4; cdr3_aa: CASSYARESLGDIQYF
v_call: TRBV12-3/TRBV12-4; j_call: TRBJ1-1; cdr3_aa: CASSLRAARNTEAFF
v_call: TRBV6-1; j_call: TRBJ1-5; cdr3_aa: CASRLRGDNQPQHF
v_call: TRBV10-3; j_call: TRBJ2-3; cdr3_aa: CAIRASGSLSSTDTQYF
v_call: TRBV20-1; j_call: TRBJ2-7; cdr3_aa: CSATPGQGHEQYF
v_call: TRBV7-2; j_call: TRBJ2-4; cdr3_aa: CASSLVALAKNIQYF
v_call: TRBV14; j_call: TRBJ2-1; cdr3_aa: CASRGTSGSSYNEQFF
v_call: TRBV6-2/TRBV6-3; j_call: TRBJ2-7; cdr3_aa: CASSYELQSYEQYF
v_call: TRBV15; j_call: TRBJ2-1; cdr3_aa: CATSSVGVSSYNEQFF
v_call: TRBV29-1; j_call: TRBJ2-7; cdr3_aa: CSVYSPEFYEQYF
v_call: TRBV30; j_call: TRBJ1-1; cdr3_aa: CAWSPNSIYTEAFF
v_call: TRBV7-2; j_call: TRBJ2-7; cdr3_aa: CASSEMGGPSYEQYF
v_call: TRBV5-1; j_call: TRBJ2-5; cdr3_aa: CASIFTSGRETQYF
v_call: TRBV19; j_call: TRBJ2-2; cdr3_aa: CASSPLAQGTGELFF
v_call: TRBV20-1; j_call: TRBJ2-2; cdr3_aa: CSATSANTGELFF
v_call: TRBV5-1; j_call: TRBJ2-7; cdr3_aa: CASSFTPGLAGGGEQYF
v_call: TRBV4-3; j_call: TRBJ1-4; cdr3_aa: CASSLEVGGTTNEKLFF
v_call: TRBV27; j_call: TRBJ2-5; cdr3_aa: CASSRTGGGETQYF
v_call: TRBV20-1; j_call: TRBJ2-7; cdr3_aa: CSARDARGEQYF
v_call: TRBV6-1; j_call: TRBJ2-3; cdr3_aa: CASRRLTGGTDTQYF
v_call: TRBV11-1; j_call: TRBJ2-5; cdr3_aa: CASSFRPSGRGAQETQYF
v_call: TRBV7-8; j_call: TRBJ2-5; cdr3_aa: CASSSWGGRGQETQYF
v_call: TRBV20-1; j_call: TRBJ2-7; cdr3_aa: CSATPGGTYEQYF
v_call: TRBV25-1; j_call: TRBJ1-5; cdr3_aa: CASSEIGQGFQHF
v_call: TRBV15; j_call: TRBJ1-1; cdr3_aa: CATSRGRWGNTEAFF
v_call: TRBV18; j_call: TRBJ2-3; cdr3_aa: CASSPPAHPGETQYF